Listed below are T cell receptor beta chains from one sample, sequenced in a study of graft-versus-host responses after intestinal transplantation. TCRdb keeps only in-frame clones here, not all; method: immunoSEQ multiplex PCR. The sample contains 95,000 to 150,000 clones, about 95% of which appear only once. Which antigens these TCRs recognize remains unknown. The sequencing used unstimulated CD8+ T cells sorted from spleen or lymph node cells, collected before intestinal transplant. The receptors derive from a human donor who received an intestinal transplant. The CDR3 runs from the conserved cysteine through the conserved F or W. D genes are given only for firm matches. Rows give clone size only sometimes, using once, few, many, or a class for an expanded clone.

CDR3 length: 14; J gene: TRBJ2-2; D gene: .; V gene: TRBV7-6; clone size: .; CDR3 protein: CASSRGVGTGELFF; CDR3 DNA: TGTGCCAGCAGCAGGGGGGTTGGCACCGGGGAGCTGTTTTTT
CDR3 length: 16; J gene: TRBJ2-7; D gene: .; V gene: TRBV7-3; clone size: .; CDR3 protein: CASSLVRRAQHYEQYF; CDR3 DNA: TGTGCCAGCAGCTTAGTGCGGCGGGCCCAGCACTACGAGCAGTACTTC
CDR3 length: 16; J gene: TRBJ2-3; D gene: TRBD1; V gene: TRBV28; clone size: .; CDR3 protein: CASSPPGTGRPDTQYF; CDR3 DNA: TGTGCCAGCAGCCCGCCCGGGACAGGGCGACCAGATACGCAGTATTTT
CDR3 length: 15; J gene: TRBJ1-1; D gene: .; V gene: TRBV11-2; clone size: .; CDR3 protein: CASSLGVAMNTEAFF; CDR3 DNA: TGTGCCAGCAGCTTGGGGGTTGCAATGAACACTGAAGCTTTCTTT
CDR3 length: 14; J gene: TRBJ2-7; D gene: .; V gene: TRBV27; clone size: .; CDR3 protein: CASSRLAETYEQYF; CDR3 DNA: TGTGCCAGCAGTAGGCTTGCGGAGACCTACGAGCAGTACTTC
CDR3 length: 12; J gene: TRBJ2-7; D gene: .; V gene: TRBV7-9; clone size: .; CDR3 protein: CASSPSQYEQYF; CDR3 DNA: TGTGCCAGCAGCCCTTCTCAATACGAGCAGTACTTC
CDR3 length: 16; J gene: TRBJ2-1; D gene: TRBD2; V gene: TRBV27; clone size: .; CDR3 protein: CASSLIRTSGSDEQFF; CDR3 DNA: TGTGCCAGCAGTTTAATCCGCACTAGCGGGAGCGATGAGCAGTTCTTC
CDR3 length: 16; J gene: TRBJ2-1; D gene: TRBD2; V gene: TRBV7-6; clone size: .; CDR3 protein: CASSLAREGTRVGQFF; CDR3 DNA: TGTGCCAGCAGCTTAGCCCGGGAGGGGACCCGGGTAGGTCAGTTCTTC
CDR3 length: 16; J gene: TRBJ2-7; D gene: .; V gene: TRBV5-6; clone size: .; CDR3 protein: CASSLAQGIRSYEQYF; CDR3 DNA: TGTGCCAGCAGCTTGGCGCAGGGGATCCGATCCTACGAGCAGTACTTC
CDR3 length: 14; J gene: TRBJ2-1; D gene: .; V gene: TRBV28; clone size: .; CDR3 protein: CASNLDLVYNEQFF; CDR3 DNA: TGTGCCAGCAACTTGGACTTGGTTTACAATGAGCAGTTCTTC
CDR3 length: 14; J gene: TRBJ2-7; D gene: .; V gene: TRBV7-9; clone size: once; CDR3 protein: CASSLLSSGDEQYF; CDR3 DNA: TGTGCCAGCAGCTTATTAAGTTCCGGGGACGAGCAGTACTTC
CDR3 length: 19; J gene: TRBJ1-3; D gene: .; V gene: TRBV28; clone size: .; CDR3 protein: CASSPVGNKVRPSGNTIYF; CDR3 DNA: TGTGCCAGCAGTCCGGTAGGGAACAAGGTTAGGCCCTCTGGAAACACCATATATTTT
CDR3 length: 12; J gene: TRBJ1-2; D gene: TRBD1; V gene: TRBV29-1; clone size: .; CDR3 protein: CSVEGQDYGYTF; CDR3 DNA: TGCAGCGTTGAGGGACAGGACTATGGCTACACCTTC
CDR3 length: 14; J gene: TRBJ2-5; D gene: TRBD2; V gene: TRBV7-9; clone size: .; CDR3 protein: CASSLDGRAETQYF; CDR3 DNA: TGTGCCAGCAGCTTAGATGGGAGGGCCGAGACCCAGTACTTC
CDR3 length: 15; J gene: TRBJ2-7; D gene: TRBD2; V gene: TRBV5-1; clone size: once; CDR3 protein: CASSPASGSYYEQYF; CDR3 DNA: TGCGCCAGCAGCCCAGCCAGCGGGAGTTATTACGAGCAGTACTTC
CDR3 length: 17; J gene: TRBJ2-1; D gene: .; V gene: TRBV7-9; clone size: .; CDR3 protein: CASSSLFAVDSYNEQFF; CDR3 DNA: TGTGCCAGCAGCTCCCTTTTTGCGGTGGACTCCTACAATGAGCAGTTCTTC
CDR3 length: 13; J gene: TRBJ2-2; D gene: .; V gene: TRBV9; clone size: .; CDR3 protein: CASGVANTGELFF; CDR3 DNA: TGTGCCAGCGGAGTCGCGAACACCGGAGAGCTGTTTTTT
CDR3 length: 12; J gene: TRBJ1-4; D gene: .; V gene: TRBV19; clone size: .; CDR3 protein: CASRRGNEKLFF; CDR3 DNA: TGTGCCAGTCGGAGGGGGAATGAAAAACTGTTTTTT
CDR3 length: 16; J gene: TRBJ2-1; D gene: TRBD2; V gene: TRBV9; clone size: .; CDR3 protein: CASSVPTSGSMDEQFF; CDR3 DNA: TGTGCCAGCAGCGTCCCTACTAGCGGGAGTATGGATGAGCAGTTCTTC
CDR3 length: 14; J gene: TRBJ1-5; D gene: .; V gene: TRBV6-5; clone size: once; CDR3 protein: CASSKRSSNQPQHF; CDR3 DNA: TGTGCCAGCAGTAAACGGAGTAGCAATCAGCCCCAGCATTTT
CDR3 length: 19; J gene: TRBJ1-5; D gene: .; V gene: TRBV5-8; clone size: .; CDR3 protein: CASSLRGPAQGSRYQPQHF; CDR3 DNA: TGTGCCAGCAGCTTGAGGGGTCCTGCCCAGGGATCCAGGTATCAGCCCCAGCATTTT
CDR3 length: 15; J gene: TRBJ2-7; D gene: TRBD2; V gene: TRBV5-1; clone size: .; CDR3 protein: CASSLAGTSTYEQYF; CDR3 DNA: TGCGCCAGCAGCTTGGCCGGGACTAGCACCTACGAGCAGTACTTC
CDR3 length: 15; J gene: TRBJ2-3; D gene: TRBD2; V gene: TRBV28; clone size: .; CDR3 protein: CASSSIAGGTDTQYF; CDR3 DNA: TGTGCCAGCAGTTCGATAGCGGGAGGCACAGATACGCAGTATTTT
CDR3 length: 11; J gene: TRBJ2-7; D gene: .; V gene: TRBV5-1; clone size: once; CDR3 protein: CASSFGDEQYF; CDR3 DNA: TGCGCCAGCAGCTTCGGGGACGAGCAGTACTTC
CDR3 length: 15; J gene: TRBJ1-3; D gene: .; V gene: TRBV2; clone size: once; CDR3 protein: CASSGRGAEGNTIYF; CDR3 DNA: TGTGCCAGCAGTGGAAGGGGCGCGGAAGGAAACACCATATATTTT
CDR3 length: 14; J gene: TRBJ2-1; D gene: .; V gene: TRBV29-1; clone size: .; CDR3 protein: CSVRGQGGWNEQFF; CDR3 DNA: TGCAGCGTCCGGGGACAAGGTGGTTGGAATGAGCAGTTCTTC